This paragraph reports one T cell receptor (beta chain). Only a few counts were recorded for this clone. The antigen this receptor binds is unknown. It has no much larger one-base neighbor in the sample; base qualities were not kept. The data stem from a study of T cell repertoires in urothelial bladder cancer (dated by TCRdb to about 2019). Looking at the study overall: Clinical stages of the approximately twelve resected lesions were three cT0, three cTa, three cT1 and three cT2 or greater. In the study, clonality of the TCR repertoire in bladder tumors was compared against clonality in benign bladder inflammation. Around 12 resected bladder lesions, made up of urothelial carcinoma (UC+) and benign (UC-) specimens, were studied. Around 13 patients with bladder lesions undergoing transurethral resection were identified prospectively. The research as a whole found: Fewer T cells were found in urothelial carcinoma specimens than in benign specimens, with medians of roughly 5,300 and 25,000, respectively. In carcinoma specimens, up to roughly 15% of infiltrating lymphocytes were accounted for by a single T-cell clone, compared with 2% to 2.5% in benign specimens. Carcinoma specimens had a median tumor infiltrating lymphocyte percentage of 2%, while benign specimens had a median of about 13%.

The TCR beta chain CDR3 region was sequenced with the immunoSEQ assay. The authors processed their data as follows. For each specimen, the T-cell fraction, clonal dominance, and maximum TCR clone frequency were calculated. TCRdb's version of the immuneACCESS table is confined to in-frame rearrangements and falls short of the full clone set. An unresolved V gene accounts for under half of the shortfall where checked; the remainder is of unknown origin. The D gene and trimming were derived from the DNA, and the V and J assignments and clone size from that table. Counted in this sample were over 10,000 clones; about 70% of them appeared once. 8.5% to 9% of the sample comes from the top ten. The V and J ends are trimmed by 1 base and 4 bases, leaving 5 bases between them. From its cysteine to its phenylalanine, the CDR3 spans 11 amino acids. Solely the CDR3 DNA is kept, with 33 bases framed from the first base. From a lookup of the germline V gene (reference sequence), CDR1 and CDR2 are GTSNPN and SVGIG.

Bladder lesion specimens were collected at transurethral resection and stored at -80C. DNA was isolated from bladder specimens obtained during transurethral resection. This chain joins TRBV30 to TRBJ2-7, with no D gene named confidently. This receptor was taken from a human donor with urothelial carcinoma. Sequencing was carried out using tumor-infiltrating cells from bladder cancer. The CDR3 region: CAWSGKYEQYF. The nucleotide sequence is TGTGCCTGGAGTGGGAAGTACGAGCAGTACTTC.